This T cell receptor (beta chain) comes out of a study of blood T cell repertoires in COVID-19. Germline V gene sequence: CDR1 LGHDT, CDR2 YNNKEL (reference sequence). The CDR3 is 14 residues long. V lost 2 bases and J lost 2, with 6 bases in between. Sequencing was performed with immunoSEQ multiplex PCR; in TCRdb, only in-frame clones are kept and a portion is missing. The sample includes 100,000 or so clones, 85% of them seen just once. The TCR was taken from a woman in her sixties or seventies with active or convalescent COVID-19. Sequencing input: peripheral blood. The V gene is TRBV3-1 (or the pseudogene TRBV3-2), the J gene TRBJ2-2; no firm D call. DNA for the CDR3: TGTGCCAGCAGCCAAACTTCTAACACCGGGGAGCTGTTTTTT. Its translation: CASSQTSNTGELFF.